The sample holds one count of the clone carrying this TCR beta chain. Original processing methods: Estimation of nucleated cell counts was performed using reference gene primer amplification. Using immunoSEQ multiplex PCR, the repertoire was profiled, and TCRdb retains in-frame clones only, with some absent. V, J and clone size are taken as reported in that table, and D and trimming were inferred from the DNA itself. The repertoire holds some 120,000 clones, with approximately 71% as singletons. This entry is derived from a study of blood T cell repertoires in COVID-19. Whole-study context: The samples span acute and convalescent COVID-19 from the United States, Italy and Spain.

The CDR3 length is 13 residues. The germline V gene encodes CDR1 GTSNPN and CDR2 SVGIG (reference sequence). V dropped 3 bases and J dropped 6; count of bases not matched to a gene: 6. The chain employs TRBV30 and TRBJ2-7, with 9 bases aligning to TRBD1. The sequence was obtained from a woman in her seventies with acute or convalescent COVID-19. Sequencing was carried out using peripheral blood. CDR3 sequence: CAWSGTGKGEQYF. The CDR3, as DNA: TGTGCCTGGAGCGGGACAGGGAAGGGCGAGCAGTACTTC.